These 13 T cell receptor beta chains share one sample of origin, sequenced in a study of blood T cell repertoires in COVID-19. Only in-frame clones appear in the TCRdb table, and some are missing; sequencing was by immunoSEQ multiplex PCR. This sample carries under 300,000 clones, 70% to 90% of them seen once, and the ten largest clones take 0.99%. Sequencing input: peripheral blood. These receptors came from a woman between 40 and 55 years old who had recovered from COVID-19.

The rearrangement uses TRBV6-6 and TRBJ1-5; 8 bases are a match to TRBD1. The trim removed 8 bases at V and 2 bases at J, leaving 11 bases unmatched. The germline V gene encodes CDR1 MNHNY and CDR2 SVGAGI (reference sequence). The CDR3 is made up of 16 amino acids. Here the CDR3 reads CASRGEGGQGNQPQHF. CDR3 nucleotide sequence: TGTGCCAGCCGGGGAGAGGGGGGACAGGGCAATCAGCCCCAGCATTTT.

V usage is TRBV9 and J usage is TRBJ2-2; D remains unclear. The CDR3 runs to 13 residues. Between the trimmed V and J ends, which lost 4 bases and 3 bases, there was a span of 7 bases. From germline, CDR1 is SGDLS and CDR2 YYNGEE. CDR3 sequence: CASSSSYTGELFF. DNA of the CDR3: TGTGCCAGCAGCTCAAGCTACACCGGGGAGCTGTTTTTT.

The chain is built from TRBV5-5 and TRBJ2-7, with 7 bases aligning to TRBD2. The CDR3 covers 15 residues. The germline CDR1 and CDR2 sequences are SGHKS and YYEKEE (reference sequence). J was trimmed by 0 bases and V by 1 base; bases with no gene match: 4. CDR3 region: CASSLLAAPSYEQYV. CDR3 bases: TGTGCCAGCAGCTTGCTAGCGGCACCCTCCTACGAGCAGTACGTC.

In DNA form, the CDR3 reads TGTGCCAGCAGCGGGGGGAGGGGAAGATACGAGCAGTACGTC. It yields the protein CASSGGRGRYEQYV. The V call is TRBV2, the J call TRBJ2-7; 7 bases are a match to TRBD2. The junction had 9 bases not matched to a gene; V was cut back by 6 bases and J by 4 bases. There are 14 residues in the CDR3. Looked up from germline, CDR1 is SNHLY and CDR2 is FYNNEI.

The chain recombines TRBV5-1 with TRBJ2-7; TRBD2 matches at 7 bases. The junction had 8 bases not matched to a gene; V was cut back by 1 base and J by 4 bases. Germline CDR1 is SGHRS and CDR2 is YFSETQ. The CDR3 is 15 amino acids. The CDR3 bases are TGCGCCAGCAGCTTGTCGGGGGGTTTTGGGTACGAGCAGTACTTC. Translation: CASSLSGGFGYEQYF.

This clone was picked up a small number of times. The genes are TRBV2 and TRBJ2-7, with D tentatively TRBD2 (7 bases). Trimming took 1 base from V and 3 from J, leaving 22 bases between them. CDR1 is SNHLY and CDR2 is FYNNEI in the germline V gene. The CDR3 has 18 amino acids. DNA of the CDR3: TGTGCCAGCAGTGAAGGGGGGCTAGCGGAAGGGGCCATCTACGAGCAGTACGTC. Amino acids: CASSEGGLAEGAIYEQYV.

The rearrangement joins TRBV18 to TRBJ1-1; D might be TRBD1 (5 bases). This CDR3 region has 15 residues. Germline V lookup: CDR1 KGHSH, CDR2 LQKENI. The ends were cut back, 3 bases at V and 5 bases at J, with 16 bases in the middle. DNA for the CDR3: TGTGCCAGCTCACCCGGCGGGGGTAGCGGGACTGAAGCTTTCTTT. This encodes CASSPGGGSGTEAFF.

The CDR3 region is CSARRDYGYTF. The CDR3 region has the DNA TGCAGTGCTAGGCGAGACTATGGCTACACCTTC. V usage is TRBV20-1 and J usage is TRBJ1-2, with D unresolved. The CDR3 contains 11 residues. Trimming removed 3 bases at V and 3 bases at J, with 5 bases between. From germline, CDR1 is DFQATT and CDR2 SNEGSKA (reference sequence).

This chain connects TRBV5-1 to TRBJ2-7; 9 nucleotides line up with TRBD2. The CDR3 consists of 14 residues. Germline lookup yields CDR1 SGHRS and CDR2 YFSETQ. V trimming: 5 bases; J trimming: 5 bases; junction bases outside the gene matches: 8. The CDR3 DNA reads as TGCGCCAGCAGGGGTAGCGGGAGCAGCGACGAGCAGTACTTC. As protein: CASRGSGSSDEQYF.

The chain carries TRBV30 and TRBJ1-6; D possibly corresponds to TRBD1 (6 bases). The germline V gene has CDR1 GTSNPN and CDR2 SVGIG (reference sequence). V lost 5 bases, J lost 5 bases, and 13 bases lay in between. The CDR3 totals 14 residues. The CDR3 spells CAWGGPGHNSPLHF. The CDR3 region has the DNA TGTGCCTGGGGGGGCCCAGGGCATAATTCACCCCTCCACTTT.

The rearrangement links TRBV7-9 to TRBJ2-1; 7 nucleotides match TRBD2. Trimming cost V 0 bases and J 0 bases; bases outside gene matches: 8. Germline CDR1 and CDR2: SEHNR and FQNEAQ (reference sequence). CDR3 length equals 18 residues. The CDR3 DNA is TGTGCCAGCAGCTTAGCGGGCCTAGCGGTTGGCTCCTACAATGAGCAGTTCTTC. Translating gives CASSLAGLAVGSYNEQFF.

The gene calls are TRBV4-3 and TRBJ1-4, with D tentatively TRBD1 (6 bases). In germline, CDR1 is LGHNA, CDR2 YSLEER. CDR3 size: 13 residues. V shed 1 base and J shed 7 bases, with 7 bases lying between them. CDR3 DNA sequence: TGCGCCAGCAGCCAAGCAGGGGTTGAAAAACTGTTTTTT. It translates to CASSQAGVEKLFF.

V usage is TRBV11-3 and J usage is TRBJ2-3; D perhaps matches TRBD1 (6 bases). Germline loops: CDR1 SGHNT, CDR2 YENEEA. The CDR3 totals 17 residues. V lost 5 bases, J lost 0 bases, and 18 bases lay in between. In nucleotides, the CDR3 is TGTGCCAGCAGCCTGCGCACACCTAGGGGGAGCACAGATACGCAGTATTTT. Residues: CASSLRTPRGSTDTQYF.